These T cell receptor beta chains were read from a single sample in a study of blood T cell repertoires in COVID-19. Sequencing used immunoSEQ multiplex PCR; TCRdb keeps in-frame clones, though not all of them. The sample contains roughly 130,000 clones, more than 75% of which appear only once. The material sequenced was peripheral blood. These TCRs come from a woman in her sixties with acute or convalescent COVID-19. Each CDR3 is given with its conserved first and last residue. D genes are given only for firm matches. The size of a clone is reported for some rows only, either as once, few or many, or as a class for expanded clones.

j_call v_call cdr3_length clone_size d_call cdr3_nt cdr3_aa
TRBJ2-2 TRBV24-1 17 NA TRBD1 TGTGCCACCAGTGATCCAAGGACAGGGGGCGTAGGCGGGGAGCTGTTTTTT CATSDPRTGGVGGELFF
TRBJ1-4 TRBV6-1 14 NA TRBD1 TGTGCCAGCAGTGGAGCCAGGGGGGTCGAAAAACTGTTTTTT CASSGARGVEKLFF
TRBJ2-7 TRBV9 13 NA NA TGTGCCAGCAGCGAAGACCCCAGGGACGAGCAGTACTTC CASSEDPRDEQYF
TRBJ1-1 TRBV28 14 NA NA TGTGCCAGCAGTGCCGACAGGTCTGGCACTGAAGCTTTCTTT CASSADRSGTEAFF
TRBJ1-2 TRBV7-9 14 NA NA TGTGCCAGCAGCGGTCTAGAGGTGGGCTATGGCTACACCTTC CASSGLEVGYGYTF
TRBJ2-4 TRBV2 13 NA NA TGTGCCAGCAGTGAAGCGCGCGGGGTAGGAGGGGACTTC CASSEARGVGGDF
TRBJ1-2 TRBV10-2 14 NA TRBD1 TGCGCCAGCAGTGAGGTACCGGCAGGGGGCAGCTACACCTTC CASSEVPAGGSYTF
TRBJ1-6 TRBV6-4 16 NA TRBD1 TGTGCCAGCAAACCGACAGGGGGAGATTATAATTCACCCCTCCACTTT CASKPTGGDYNSPLHF
TRBJ2-7 TRBV9 15 NA TRBD2 TGTGCCAGCAGCGTAAGTACTAGCGGGAGCTACGAGCAGTACTTC CASSVSTSGSYEQYF
TRBJ2-5 TRBV5-4 13 once NA TGTGCCAGCAGCCGCGGGAACCAAGAGACCCAGTACTTC CASSRGNQETQYF
TRBJ1-5 TRBV6-1 14 NA TRBD1 TGTGCCAGCAGTGAGACAGGGGGCGAACAGCCCCAGCATTTT CASSETGGEQPQHF
TRBJ2-1 TRBV9 16 NA NA TGTGCCAGCAGCGTAGCGAGGCTACCTGGGTACAATGAGCAGTTCTTC CASSVARLPGYNEQFF
TRBJ1-5 TRBV4-1 16 NA NA TGCGCCAGCAGCCAAGACCTGACAGGAAGCAATCAGCCCCAGCATTTT CASSQDLTGSNQPQHF
TRBJ1-1 TRBV25-1 12 NA NA TGTGCCAGCAGTTCCGGGTTCTCTGAAGCTTTCTTT CASSSGFSEAFF
TRBJ2-5 TRBV18 13 NA NA TGTGCCAGCTCATCGGGAGTAGGAGAGACCCAGTACTTC CASSSGVGETQYF
TRBJ1-1 TRBV30 16 NA NA TGTGCCTGGAGTCGGGGCACAGGGTGGCAGAACACTGAAGCTTTCTTT CAWSRGTGWQNTEAFF
TRBJ2-1 TRBV7-9 15 NA TRBD1 TGTGCCAGCAGCTTAAGGGGGCAGGGCGGGAATGAGCAGTTCTTC CASSLRGQGGNEQFF
TRBJ1-2 TRBV18 18 NA TRBD1 TGTGCCAGCTCACCTTTCCGGACAGGGGGCGGCCTCGACGGTGGCTACACCTTC CASSPFRTGGGLDGGYTF
TRBJ1-2 TRBV7-9 13 NA NA TGTGCCGGAGACACCGCGGGAGACTATGGCTACACCTTC CAGDTAGDYGYTF
TRBJ1-1 TRBV2 12 few NA TGTGCCAGGGGCCCCATGAACACTGAAGCTTTCTTT CARGPMNTEAFF
TRBJ1-2 TRBV19 14 NA TRBD1 TGTGCCAGTACCCGGGACAGGGCGAACTATGGCTACACCTTC CASTRDRANYGYTF
TRBJ1-2 TRBV29-1 12 NA NA TGCAGCGTTGATGAGTCTAACTATGGCTACACCTTC CSVDESNYGYTF
TRBJ1-6 TRBV27 13 NA NA TGTGCCAGCAAACCCGGTTCTAATTCACCCCTCCACTTT CASKPGSNSPLHF
TRBJ1-4 TRBV2 15 NA NA TGTGCCAGCAGACCGGGGGGGGCACCTAATGAAAAACTGTTTTTT CASRPGGAPNEKLFF
TRBJ1-6 TRBV5-1 15 NA TRBD1 TGCGCCAGCAGCTTGAAGGGACAGGGAGGTTCACCCCTCCACTTT CASSLKGQGGSPLHF
TRBJ2-1 TRBV27 15 NA TRBD1 TGTGCCAGCAGTTTCGGGACAGGGGGGGGCGGAGAGCAGTTCTTC CASSFGTGGGGEQFF
TRBJ2-1 TRBV6-5 15 NA NA TGTGCCAGCAGGGTGACGGGAACATCCTACAATGAGCAGTTCTTC CASRVTGTSYNEQFF
TRBJ2-1 TRBV15 15 NA NA TGTGCCACCAGCAGTCCGGGTCGTCGGGAAAATGAGCAGTTCTTC CATSSPGRRENEQFF
TRBJ1-2 TRBV25-1 17 NA TRBD1 TGTGCCAGCAGTGGTTACCCCGGGACAGGGGAAACCTATGGCTACACCTTC CASSGYPGTGETYGYTF
TRBJ1-2 TRBV7-2 15 NA TRBD1 TGTGCCAGCAGCTTAGGGTGGACAGGGAGAGGCGGCTACACCTTC CASSLGWTGRGGYTF
TRBJ2-2 TRBV5-1 18 NA TRBD2 TGCGCCAGCAGCTCCCGGACTAGCGGGAGGGCCAGCACCGGGGAGCTGTTTTTT CASSSRTSGRASTGELFF
TRBJ2-1 TRBV29-1 14 NA TRBD2 TGCAGCGTTTCGAGGACTAGCGGGAGAAGTGAGCAGTTCTTC CSVSRTSGRSEQFF
TRBJ2-2 TRBV6-6 14 NA TRBD1 TGTGCCAGCAGCGGGACAGGGGGGAACGGGGAGCTGTTTTTT CASSGTGGNGELFF